Shown below are 19 T cell receptor beta chains from a single sample sequenced in a study of blood T cell repertoires in COVID-19. The table came from immunoSEQ multiplex PCR; TCRdb's copy has only in-frame clones and leaves some out. The sample has nearly 65,000 clones, around 84% seen once; the top ten hold 12%. Sequenced input: peripheral blood. The receptor source for this set is a human donor in a cohort sampled during active COVID-19.

The chain employs TRBV6-5 and TRBJ2-2; weak D call: TRBD2 (6 bases). Germline CDR1 MNHEY, CDR2 SVGAGI. Trimming stripped 0 bases from V and 6 bases from J, with 14 bases between. The CDR3 sequence is 16 residues long. As DNA, the CDR3 is TGTGCCAGCAGTTACTCCCTCGGGGGAGGTCCCGGGGAGCTGTTTTTT. This encodes CASSYSLGGGPGELFF.

This clone has only one observation. The chain employs TRBV6-6 and TRBJ2-1, with a tentative D call TRBD2 (6 bases). Trimming cost V 5 bases and J 5 bases, with 10 bases left between them. In germline, CDR1 is MNHNY, CDR2 SVGAGI (reference sequence). CDR3 size: 13 residues. The CDR3 protein is CASSGREHNEQFF. The DNA for the CDR3 is TGTGCCAGCAGTGGCCGGGAGCACAATGAGCAGTTCTTC.

In DNA form, the CDR3 reads TGTGCCAGCGCCTCTCGGCGGGGCTTTAACACCGGGGAGCTGTTTTTT. Its translation is CASASRRGFNTGELFF. The J gene is TRBJ2-2, the V gene TRBV13; D perhaps matches TRBD2 (6 bases). Per the germline V gene, CDR1 is PRHDT and CDR2 is FYEKMQ (reference sequence). V was clipped by 8 bases and J by 2 bases, with 18 bases between them. The CDR3 length is 16 residues.

V gene TRBV5-4 combines with J gene TRBJ1-4, with 7 bases lining up with TRBD1. V shed 3 bases, J shed 8 bases, and the junction held 7 bases outside the gene matches. This CDR3 has 14 residues. The V gene's germline CDR1 is SGHNT and CDR2 YYREEE (reference sequence). The CDR3 reads CASSSRDSGEKLFF. The DNA of the CDR3 is TGTGCCAGCAGCTCGAGGGACAGCGGAGAAAAACTGTTTTTT.

For the CDR3, the DNA is TGTGCCAGCAGCCGGCTTTTGGGAGGTGTGGAGACCCAGTACTTC. Its translation: CASSRLLGGVETQYF. The chain carries TRBV14 and TRBJ2-5; TRBD2 is a possible D gene (6 bases). Trimming took off 4 bases at V and 5 bases at J, with 17 bases between the two ends. CDR1 and CDR2 from the germline V gene are SGHDN and FVKESK. This CDR3 is built from 15 residues.

The gene calls are TRBV28 and TRBJ2-7, with D perhaps TRBD2 (6 bases). Germline V gives CDR1 MDHEN, CDR2 SYDVKM. CDR3 length equals 13 residues. Trimming removed 4 bases at V and 3 bases at J, with 10 bases between. The CDR3 region is CASSSTSFYEQYF. The CDR3 coding sequence is TGTGCCAGCAGTTCGACTAGTTTCTACGAGCAGTACTTC.

V usage is TRBV30 and J usage is TRBJ2-1; tentative D call: TRBD1 (6 bases). The CDR3 loop spans 11 amino acids. V shed 5 bases and J shed 12 bases, with 14 bases lying between them. CDR1 is GTSNPN, CDR2 SVGIG, per germline (reference sequence). CDR3 DNA: TGTGCCTGGGGTCCAGGGGATCCGCAGTTCTTC. Amino acids: CAWGPGDPQFF.

The chain links TRBV7-2 to TRBJ1-1; D remains ambiguous. Trimming stripped 5 bases from V and 5 bases from J, with 12 bases between. CDR1 is SGHTA and CDR2 is FQGNSA in the germline V gene. The CDR3 has 13 residues. The CDR3 is CASSAARKTEAFF. The CDR3 DNA sequence: TGTGCCAGCAGCGCAGCGAGGAAGACTGAAGCTTTCTTT.

This clone was observed a few times. The genes are TRBV5-8 and TRBJ1-2; 10 bases align to TRBD1. V trimming: 4 bases; J trimming: 5 bases; junction bases outside the gene matches: 2. Per the germline V gene, CDR1 is SGHTS and CDR2 is YDEGEE. The CDR3 consists of 13 residues. The CDR3 sequence: CASSRGQGYGYTF. CDR3 nucleotides: TGTGCCAGCAGCCGGGGACAGGGGTATGGCTACACCTTC.

V gene TRBV27 combines with J gene TRBJ2-7; TRBD1 is a possible D gene (5 bases). The CDR3 contains 15 residues. V lost 4 bases and J 0 bases, leaving 13 bases between the germline ends. Germline assignment: CDR1 MNHEY and CDR2 SMNVEV (reference sequence). This chain's CDR3 is CASSYGRGPSYEQYF. The CDR3, as DNA: TGTGCCAGCAGTTACGGTAGGGGCCCCTCCTACGAGCAGTACTTC.

J is TRBJ1-1 and V is TRBV7-6; possibly TRBD1 for D (5 bases). V was cut by 4 bases and J by 0 bases, with 12 bases left in between. Germline V gives CDR1 SGHVS, CDR2 FNYEAQ. This CDR3 contains 15 residues. The DNA for the CDR3 is TGTGCCAGCAGCTCGACGGACACTATGAACACTGAAGCTTTCTTT. Amino acids: CASSSTDTMNTEAFF.

This chain joins TRBV11-3 and TRBJ2-7; D might be TRBD1 (5 bases). Germline assignment: CDR1 SGHNT and CDR2 YENEEA. With 1 base removed from V and 5 bases from J, the gap between germline ends came to 12 bases. The CDR3 runs 14 residues. In DNA form, the CDR3 reads TGTGCCAGCAGCTTAGGGGCAGGGCACGACGAGCAGTACTTC. It yields the protein CASSLGAGHDEQYF.

This CDR3 reads CASSLGQGSYIAFF. The DNA of the CDR3 is TGCGCCAGCAGCCTGGGACAGGGTTCTTATATAGCTTTCTTT. The chain links TRBV4-3 to TRBJ1-1; 9 bases agree with TRBD1. CDR1 is LGHNA and CDR2 is YSLEER in the germline V gene. Germline trimming cut 4 bases from V and 10 bases from J; bases unmatched to any gene: 10. The CDR3 is 14 amino acids.

The genes are TRBV7-3 and TRBJ2-6; D possibly corresponds to TRBD2 (7 bases). V lost 3 bases and J lost 0, with 12 bases in between. CDR3 length equals 17 residues. CDR1 and CDR2 from the germline V gene are SGHTA and FQGTGA. The CDR3 DNA sequence: TGTGCCAGCAGCTTTGAGGGGGGGGGCTCTGGGGCCAACGTCCTGACTTTC. Protein sequence: CASSFEGGGSGANVLTF.

The rearrangement links TRBV14 to TRBJ2-1; D is unclear. The CDR3 loop spans 13 amino acids. V shed 1 base and J shed 3 bases, with 4 bases lying between them. Germline-derived CDR1 and CDR2 are SGHDN and FVKESK. The CDR3 coding sequence is TGTGCCAGCAGCCAAGCCGGCTACAATGAGCAGTTCTTC. Translation: CASSQAGYNEQFF.

This chain uses TRBV5-6 with TRBJ2-1; TRBD2 aligns across 8 bases. The CDR3 is 14 amino acids. Trimming at V came to 3 bases and at J to 5 bases, leaving 4 bases not matched to a gene. The germline gives CDR1 SGHDT, CDR2 YYEEEE. As DNA, the CDR3 is TGTGCCAGCAGCTCCGGGACTAGGAACAATGAGCAGTTCTTC. Translating it yields CASSSGTRNNEQFF.

The genes are TRBV30 and TRBJ2-7; TRBD1 agrees at 7 bases. Losses at the gene ends were 5 bases for V and 5 bases for J; bases not matched to a gene: 9. The CDR3 length is 13 residues. The germline V gene has CDR1 GTSNPN and CDR2 SVGIG (reference sequence). The CDR3 sequence: CAWATGVGDEQYF. Written as DNA, the CDR3 is TGTGCCTGGGCTACAGGGGTGGGTGACGAGCAGTACTTC.

In its sample, this clone was seen once. This chain connects TRBV29-1 to TRBJ2-3; 7 bases agree with TRBD1. V trimming: 6 bases; J trimming: 0 bases; junction bases outside the gene matches: 9. Per germline, CDR1 SQVTM and CDR2 ANQGSEA. The CDR3 consists of 15 residues. The CDR3 DNA follows: TGCAGCGTAGAGGGGACAGAAACTAGCACAGATACGCAGTATTTT. Translated, it gives CSVEGTETSTDTQYF.

The chain has TRBV6-1 and TRBJ2-2; tentatively, D is TRBD1 (5 bases). The V and J ends lost 3 bases and 3 bases respectively, with 5 bases between them. The CDR3 has 13 residues. CDR1 and CDR2 from the germline V gene are MNHNS and SASEGT. The CDR3 DNA reads TGTGCCAGCAGTGACAGGGACACCGGGGAGCTGTTTTTT. Encoded protein: CASSDRDTGELFF.